This T cell receptor beta chain was sequenced for a study of blood T cell repertoires in COVID-19. On the study more broadly: Nucleic acid was either cDNA or gDNA, and it came from T cells, B-cell-depleted T cells, or PBMCs.

Data came from immunoSEQ multiplex PCR; TCRdb stores just in-frame clones and leaves some out. The table shows over 85,000 clones, with around 79% occurring only once. This clone was counted at least ten times. With 5 bases clipped from V and 0 bases from J, the junction kept 3 bases outside the gene matches. Germline assignment: CDR1 MNHEY and CDR2 SMNVEV (reference sequence). The CDR3 has 15 residues. Sample: peripheral blood. The chain employs TRBV27 and TRBJ2-7; 11 nucleotides align to TRBD2. The origin of this receptor is a human donor in a cohort sampled during active COVID-19. DNA of the CDR3: TGTGCCAGCAGTAGACTAGCGGGAAGCTCCTACGAGCAGTACTTC. This codes for CASSRLAGSSYEQYF.